Each of the 17 T cell receptor beta chains below was sequenced from the same sample in a study of cytomegalovirus exposure and HLA in healthy donors. Primers for the PCR totalled 60 Vbeta and 13 Jbeta. Sequenced by immunoSEQ multiplex PCR; TCRdb stores in-frame clones only, minus some. Of nearly 200,000 clones listed, 80% to 90% are singletons. The sequencing input was PBMCs. These receptors were obtained from a man in his thirties or forties in good health and CMV-seronegative.

The chain joins TRBV4-1 to TRBJ2-3; TRBD1 agrees at 11 bases. With 2 bases clipped from V and 0 bases from J, the junction kept 4 bases outside the gene matches. CDR3 length: 17 amino acids. The germline CDR1 and CDR2 sequences are MGHRA and YSYEKL. The CDR3 DNA reads TGCGCCAGCAGCCAAAGCGGGACAGGGGGAAGCACAGATACGCAGTATTTT. Translating gives CASSQSGTGGSTDTQYF.

The chain couples TRBV19 to TRBJ1-5, with D perhaps matching TRBD1 (6 bases). Trimming pared 4 bases from V and 4 bases from J, leaving 14 bases between. Germline V CDR1 and CDR2: LNHDA, SQIVND (reference sequence). The CDR3 runs to 15 residues. Written as DNA, the CDR3 is TGTGCCAGTAGTACCCGTGGGGGCTTTAATCAGCCCCAGCATTTT. As protein: CASSTRGGFNQPQHF.

CDR3 bases: TGTGCCAGCAGTTTAGGGGGGGCTTGGGAGACCCAGTACTTC. It specifies CASSLGGAWETQYF. The V gene is TRBV28, the J gene TRBJ2-5; D might be TRBD2 (7 bases). This CDR3 comprises 14 residues. The germline gives CDR1 MDHEN, CDR2 SYDVKM. The V gene lost 2 bases and the J gene lost 5 bases, with 12 bases spanning the gap.

This clone has just one count. The chain joins TRBV6-6 to TRBJ1-4; weak D call: TRBD1 (6 bases). The V and J ends lost 7 bases and 2 bases respectively, with 17 bases between them. The CDR3 length is 16 residues. Germline CDR1 reads MNHNY; CDR2 reads SVGAGI (reference sequence). Here the CDR3 DNA reads TGTGCCAGCACTTCCGGGACAATTGGGACTAATGAAAAACTGTTTTTT. Encoded protein: CASTSGTIGTNEKLFF.

The CDR3 nucleotides read TGCGCCAGCAGCTGGCCTACCGGGACAGACACAGATACGCAGTATTTT. It is translated as CASSWPTGTDTDTQYF. The rearrangement links TRBV5-1 to TRBJ2-3; TRBD1 agrees at 7 bases. From germline, CDR1 is SGHRS and CDR2 YFSETQ. This CDR3 is built from 16 residues. J lost 2 bases, V lost 3 bases, and 9 bases had no gene match.

This chain links TRBV9 with TRBJ2-3, with 12 positions matching TRBD2. V trimming: 4 bases; J trimming: 6 bases; junction bases outside the gene matches: 9. The CDR3 contains 16 residues. Germline V gene sequence: CDR1 SGDLS, CDR2 YYNGEE. In nucleotides, the CDR3 is TGTGCCAGCAGCTCATCTAGCGGGAGGGCTTGGGATACGCAGTATTTT. Translating gives CASSSSSGRAWDTQYF.

This clone was seen only once. This rearrangement joins TRBV21-1 to TRBJ2-1; no check of the table's D call, TRBD1, against the DNA was made. TRBV21-1 is recorded as a pseudogene. This CDR3 region has 20 residues. DNA of the CDR3: TGTGCCAGCAGCAAAGGTCAAGTGGAGAGAGTCGACAGGGTGGGGAATGAGCAGTTCTTC. Protein sequence: CASSKGQVERVDRVGNEQFF.

This clone was counted a few times. Other DNA sequences in the same sample also yield this CDR3. The chain links TRBV19 to TRBJ2-1, with TRBD2 matching over 13 bases. The CDR3 runs to 15 residues. Trimming at V came to 1 base and at J to 6 bases, leaving 0 bases not matched to a gene. CDR1 is LNHDA, CDR2 SQIVND, per germline (reference sequence). CDR3: CASSIGTSGSNEQFF. CDR3 bases: TGTGCCAGTAGTATAGGGACTAGCGGGAGCAATGAGCAGTTCTTC. The whole variable domain, remainder taken from reference TRBV19 and TRBJ2-1, is DGGITQSPKYLFRKEGQNVTLSCEQNLNHDAMYWYRQDPGQGLRLIYYSQIVNDFQKGDIAEGYSVSREKKESFPLTVTSAQKNPTAFYLCASSIGTSGSNEQFFGPGTRLTVL.

The chain is built from TRBV15 and TRBJ1-5; D is ambiguous. Germline-derived CDR1 and CDR2 are LNHNV and YYDKDF (reference sequence). The CDR3 runs 15 residues. V lost 0 bases and J 3 bases, leaving 9 bases between the germline ends. The CDR3 DNA is TGTGCCACCAGCAGAGAGGCAGGCATCAATCAGCCCCAGCATTTT. This codes for CATSREAGINQPQHF.

The CDR3 loop reads CASSFRPLAGAYEQYF. As DNA, the CDR3 is TGTGCCAGCAGCTTCAGGCCCCTAGCGGGGGCCTACGAGCAGTACTTC. This rearrangement joins TRBV7-2 to TRBJ2-7; TRBD2 matches 10 bases. This CDR3 is built from 16 residues. The V and J ends lost 3 bases and 2 bases, in that order; junction bases with no gene match: 7. Per germline, CDR1 SGHTA and CDR2 FQGNSA.

The V call is TRBV6-6, the J call TRBJ1-5; D may be TRBD1 (5 bases). With 8 bases removed from V and 1 base from J, the gap between germline ends came to 18 bases. Germline V gene sequence: CDR1 MNHNY, CDR2 SVGAGI (reference sequence). The CDR3 loop spans 16 amino acids. CDR3 amino acids: CASGRGTPTSNQPQHF. Here the CDR3 DNA reads TGTGCCAGCGGTAGAGGGACTCCGACGAGCAATCAGCCCCAGCATTTT.

This chain links TRBV5-1 with TRBJ2-7; 7 nucleotides line up with TRBD1. Germline CDR1 is SGHRS and CDR2 is YFSETQ. V was pared by 5 bases and J by 4 bases, with 24 bases of the junction left unmatched. This CDR3 has 19 amino acids. CDR3 loop: CASSRIRDRRAGLGYEQYF. The CDR3 region has the DNA TGCGCCAGCAGTCGTATACGGGACAGACGTGCTGGGTTGGGGTACGAGCAGTACTTC. Drawing the rest from reference TRBV5-1 and TRBJ2-7, the complete variable domain is KAGVTQTPRYLIKTRGQQVTLSCSPISGHRSVSWYQQTPGQGLQFLFEYFSETQRNKGNFPGRFSGRQFSNSRSEMNVSTLELGDSALYLCASSRIRDRRAGLGYEQYFGPGTRLTVT.

This clone has at least ten counts. The rearrangement uses TRBV7-9 and TRBJ1-5; 9 nucleotides align to TRBD1. Per germline, CDR1 SEHNR and CDR2 FQNEAQ (reference sequence). The V gene end was trimmed by 5 bases and the J gene end by 6 bases; junction bases not matched to a gene: 14. The CDR3 runs 17 residues. CDR3 sequence: CASSAGANRGRAQPQHF. The DNA of the CDR3 is TGTGCCAGCAGCGCGGGGGCTAACAGGGGGCGGGCTCAGCCCCAGCATTTT. The variable domain in full, completed from reference TRBV7-9 and TRBJ1-5, reads DTGVSQNPRHKITKRGQNVTFRCDPISEHNRLYWYRQTLGQGPEFLTYFQNEAQLEKSRLLSDRFSAERPKGSFSTLEIQRTEQGDSAMYLCASSAGANRGRAQPQHFGDGTRLSIL.

The chain employs TRBV30 and TRBJ2-7, with D tentatively TRBD1 (5 bases). The germline V gene has CDR1 GTSNPN and CDR2 SVGIG (reference sequence). The CDR3 is 14 residues long. Trimming stripped 5 bases from V and 6 bases from J, with 20 bases between. CDR3 sequence (DNA): TGTGCCTGGGGCTCCCCCCAGGGCCCAGGCGAGCAGTACTTC. It yields the protein CAWGSPQGPGEQYF.

The J gene is TRBJ2-7, the V gene TRBV2; possibly TRBD2 for D (6 bases). The germline V gene has CDR1 SNHLY and CDR2 FYNNEI. The CDR3 consists of 17 residues. Trimming removed 6 bases at V and 6 bases at J, with 27 bases between. As DNA, the CDR3 is TGTGCCAGCAGCGCTAAACTCTTGGGGCCAGGAGGGTCCGAGCAGTACTTC. Its translation: CASSAKLLGPGGSEQYF.

V and J are TRBV2 and TRBJ2-3; the D is unclear. The germline V and J ends were trimmed by 7 bases and 4 bases, with 12 bases remaining between them. The germline V gene has CDR1 SNHLY and CDR2 FYNNEI. This CDR3 contains 13 residues. The CDR3 nucleotides are TGTGCCAGCATTAGTTTAGCCCCAGATACGCAGTATTTT. It yields the protein CASISLAPDTQYF.

This chain connects TRBV7-9 to TRBJ1-3; D is unclear. Germline V gene lookup returns CDR1 SEHNR and CDR2 FQNEAQ (reference sequence). The V end lost 9 bases, the J end lost 0 bases, and 15 bases lay between the germline ends. The CDR3 length is 15 residues. The CDR3 nucleotides are TGTGCCAGTTCGCCGTCCGTCAGCTCTGGAAACACCATATATTTT. This codes for CASSPSVSSGNTIYF.